The clone carrying this TCR beta chain was recorded many times. Its matching antigen is unknown. The data belong to a study of T cells in Graves' hyperthyroidism and ophthalmopathy. Study-level results: Ophthalmopathy prediction by the model preceded onset by a median approximately 6.9 months.

Hyperthyroidism had been newly diagnosed in patients aged 18 to 65, and its duration was under 2 months. Diagnoses rested on clinical symptoms, serum thyroxine and TRAb, thyroid ultrasound and orbital computed tomography. PBMCs were derived from approximately 10 ml fresh peripheral blood. TCR beta CDR3 sequences were amplified from RNA transcripts. The TCR CDR3 was amplified in a first-round RT-PCR using the HTBI primer set. TCRdb re-analysed the multiplex PCR reads in MiXCR, keeping a single row per CDR3 protein. The sample includes around 690,000 distinct CDR3 sequences, approximately 15% of them seen just once. The germline V gene encodes CDR1 MNHEY and CDR2 SMNVEV (reference sequence). This CDR3 is 14 amino acids long. Trimming shortened V by 6 bases and J by 0 bases, and 12 bases separated the two germline ends.

Sequenced: blood. This TCR was recovered from a man aged 50 to 59 with Graves' hyperthyroidism. The chain links TRBV27 to TRBJ2-7, with TRBD1 as a possible D gene (5 bases). CDR3 loop: CASRATVHSYEQYF. As DNA, the CDR3 is TGTGCCAGCAGGGCGACAGTACACTCCTACGAGCAGTACTTC.